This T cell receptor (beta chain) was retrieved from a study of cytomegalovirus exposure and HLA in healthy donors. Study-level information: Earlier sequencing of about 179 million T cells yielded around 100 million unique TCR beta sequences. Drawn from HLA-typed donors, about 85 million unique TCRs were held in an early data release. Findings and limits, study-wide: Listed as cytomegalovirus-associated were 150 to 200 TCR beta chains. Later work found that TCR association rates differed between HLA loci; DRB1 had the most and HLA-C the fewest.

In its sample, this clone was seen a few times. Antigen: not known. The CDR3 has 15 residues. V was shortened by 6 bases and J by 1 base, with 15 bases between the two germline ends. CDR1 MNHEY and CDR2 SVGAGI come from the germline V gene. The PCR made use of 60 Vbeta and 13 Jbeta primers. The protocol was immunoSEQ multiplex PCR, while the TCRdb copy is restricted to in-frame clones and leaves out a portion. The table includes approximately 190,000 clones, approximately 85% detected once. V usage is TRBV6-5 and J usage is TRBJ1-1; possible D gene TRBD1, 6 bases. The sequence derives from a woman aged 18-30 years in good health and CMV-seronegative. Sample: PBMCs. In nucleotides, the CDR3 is TGTGCCAGCAGCCCCGTCAAACAGGGGAACACTGAAGCTTTCTTT. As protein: CASSPVKQGNTEAFF.